This paragraph covers one T cell receptor (beta chain) sequence. The primer mix had 60 Vbeta and 13 Jbeta primers. Measured with immunoSEQ multiplex PCR; TCRdb has only the in-frame clones, and not every one. The sample includes about 160,000 clones, more than 70% of them seen just once. The data were taken from a study of cytomegalovirus exposure and HLA in healthy donors. There are 15 residues in the CDR3. Trimming removed 2 bases from V and 10 bases from J; junction bases left unmatched: 11. Germline CDR1 and CDR2: MDHEN and SYDVKM. The sequence was collected from a young man in good health and CMV-seronegative. The chain has TRBV28 and TRBJ1-5; 7 bases match TRBD1. Sample: PBMCs. The CDR3 DNA follows: TGTGCCAGCAGTTTACAAAGTAGGGGGCGGGGACCCCAGCATTTT. Translating it yields CASSLQSRGRGPQHF. Full variable domain (missing parts from reference TRBV28 and TRBJ1-5): DVKVTQSSRYLVKRTGEKVFLECVQDMDHENMFWYRQDPGLGLRLIYFSYDVKMKEKGDIPEGYSVSREKKERFSLILESASTNQTSMYLCASSLQSRGRGPQHFGDGTRLSIL.